The TCR beta chain described here comes from a study of vaccination and CD4 T cells after COVID-19. Study-level background: Vaccinees got either two BNT162b2 doses or two mRNA-1273 doses.

With the Oncomine TCR Beta short-read assay, DNA from cultured CD4+ T cells was sequenced. TCRdb re-called the PCR reads with MiXCR, one entry per CDR3 protein. The sample records nearly 2,000 distinct CDR3 sequences, roughly two thirds being singletons. Regarding this clonotype: Its antigen is not identified.

Treatment noted: roughly ten-day PBMC culture with coronavirus spike peptide pools or control peptides (ViraFEST assay). The CDR3 has 16 amino acids. Trimming removed 5 bases from V and 1 base from J, with 15 bases in between. This clonotype was sampled from a human donor who had recovered from COVID-19. The V and J genes are TRBV12-3 or TRBV12-4 and TRBJ1-5; maybe TRBD1 (6 bases). The sample was CD4+ T cells from blood, cultured in vitro, taken after SARS-CoV-2 vaccination. DNA of the CDR3: TGTGCCAGCAGTGGGGGCCCCTTCGGGAGCAATCAGCCCCAGCATTTT. Translated: CASSGGPFGSNQPQHF.